One sample yielded the 24 T cell receptor beta chains listed below, sequenced in a study of CD8 T cells in ankylosing spondylitis (dated by TCRdb to about 2017). The library was built by means of 5' RACE. The instrument was an Illumina HiSeq 2500. TCRdb ran its own pipeline on the public reads, namely fastp trimming at Q25 and MiXCR clone calling, and kept in-frame beta chains. Rows matching on CDR3 protein sequence are summarized as one entry with the most common DNA and genes. Recorded for this sample are 200,000 to 250,000 distinct CDR3 sequences; 8% to 11% of them occurred a single time. The top ten constitute 21% of the sample. The sequencing sample was made of blood, either unsorted or a sorted T cell fraction (not recorded which). The receptors derive from a male donor with ankylosing spondylitis or in good health (not recorded which).

V gene TRBV3-1 combines with J gene TRBJ2-5; 11 bases are a match to TRBD2. CDR1 is LGHDT, CDR2 YNNKEL, per germline (reference sequence). Germline trimming cut 2 bases from V and 7 bases from J; bases unmatched to any gene: 6. The CDR3 is 15 residues long. The CDR3 is CASSQRSGGAVTQYF. The CDR3 DNA reads as TGTGCCAGCAGCCAACGTAGCGGGGGGGCGGTGACCCAGTACTTC.

Ten or more counts support this clonotype. J is TRBJ2-6 and V is TRBV28, with D perhaps matching TRBD1 or TRBD2 (5 bases each). In germline, CDR1 is MDHEN, CDR2 SYDVKM. V lost 6 bases and J 4 bases, leaving 13 bases between the germline ends. The CDR3 consists of 15 residues. The CDR3 loop is CASSPPGTGANVLTF. In nucleotides, the CDR3 is TGTGCCAGCAGCCCACCAGGGACCGGGGCCAACGTCCTGACTTTC.

This clonotype was seen ten or more times. The rearrangement links TRBV20-1 to TRBJ2-1, with 11 bases fitting TRBD2. With 6 bases clipped from V and 5 bases from J, the junction kept 6 bases outside the gene matches. The CDR3 is 14 amino acids. CDR1 and CDR2 from the germline V gene are DFQATT and SNEGSKA (reference sequence). The CDR3 spells CSARGTSGDNEQFF. The CDR3 coding sequence is TGCAGTGCCCGGGGGACTAGCGGTGACAATGAGCAGTTCTTC.

This clonotype appeared many times. The J gene is TRBJ1-4, the V gene TRBV5-1, with D possibly matching TRBD1 (6 bases). The V gene's germline CDR1 is SGHRS and CDR2 YFSETQ. There are 17 residues in the CDR3. Trimming took off 0 bases at V and 4 bases at J, with 16 bases between the two ends. CDR3: CASSLAFSGQFNEKLFF. DNA of the CDR3: TGCGCCAGCAGCTTGGCGTTTTCGGGACAATTTAATGAAAAACTGTTTTTT.

In its sample, this clonotype was seen a few times. A read error may explain this, as a much larger clone is one base away. This rearrangement joins TRBV29-1 to TRBJ1-2; 8 bases match TRBD1. The CDR3 runs 14 residues. Germline V CDR1 and CDR2: SQVTM, ANQGSEA. CDR3 sequence reads: CSVVPGGGNNGYPF. Written as DNA, the CDR3 is TGCAGCGTTGTCCCAGGGGGCGGTAATAATGGCTACCCCTTC.

This clonotype appeared many times. The chain couples TRBV12-3 or TRBV12-4 to TRBJ1-1; TRBD1 agrees at 11 bases. V was pared by 5 bases and J by 5 bases, with 7 bases of the junction left unmatched. This CDR3 region has 15 residues. In DNA, the CDR3 is TGTGCCAGCAGTCTTGGACAGGGGGCTGAAACTGAAGCTTTCTTT. This sequence encodes CASSLGQGAETEAFF.

This clonotype was seen ten or more times. The genes are TRBV7-2 and TRBJ2-1; no clear D. The germline gives CDR1 SGHTA, CDR2 FQGNSA. The CDR3 has 12 residues. The germline V and J ends were trimmed by 0 bases and 9 bases, with 6 bases remaining between them. The CDR3 is CASSLAVGEQFF. In DNA form, the CDR3 reads TGTGCCAGCAGCTTAGCCGTGGGTGAGCAGTTCTTC. Supplemented by reference TRBV7-2 and TRBJ2-1, the full variable domain reads GAGVSQSPSNKVTEKGKDVELRCDPISGHTALYWYRQSLGQGLEFLIYFQGNSAPDKSGLPSDRFSAERTGGSVSTLTIQRTQQEDSAVYLCASSLAVGEQFFGPGTRLTVL.

The sample holds many counts of this clonotype. The chain uses TRBV4-2 and TRBJ2-5, with 7 bases that match TRBD2. The trim removed 1 base at V and 1 base at J, leaving 3 bases unmatched. The CDR3 spans 15 residues. Per germline, CDR1 LGHNA and CDR2 YNFKEQ. The CDR3 region is CASSQGGGVQETQYF. The CDR3 coding sequence is TGTGCCAGCAGCCAAGGCGGGGGAGTCCAAGAGACCCAGTACTTC.

This clonotype was seen repeatedly, ten times or more. The V call is TRBV29-1, the J call TRBJ2-1; D possibly matches TRBD1 or TRBD2 (5 bases each). Germline-derived CDR1 and CDR2 are SQVTM and ANQGSEA. Trimming left V 2 bases short and J 4 bases short, with 12 bases between. The CDR3 runs to 14 residues. The CDR3 loop reads CSVEKLGEYNEQFF. In nucleotides, the CDR3 is TGCAGCGTTGAAAAATTGGGGGAATACAATGAGCAGTTCTTC.

This clonotype was recorded at least ten times. This chain joins TRBV24-1 and TRBJ1-5; maybe TRBD1 (6 bases). The germline V gene encodes CDR1 KGHDR and CDR2 SFDVKD. The CDR3 consists of 17 residues. V lost 2 bases to trimming and J lost 4 bases, with 17 bases between them. CDR3 bases: TGTGCCACCAGTGATTCCAGGGGACCCCCTAATAATCAGCCCCAGCATTTT. Translating it yields CATSDSRGPPNNQPQHF.

This clonotype was counted ten times or more. This chain joins TRBV12-3 or TRBV12-4 and TRBJ1-2; D gene ambiguous. The V and J ends lost 3 bases and 7 bases respectively, with 15 bases between them. CDR3 length: 14 amino acids. CDR3 residues: CASSLHETGSGYTF. CDR3 in DNA: TGTGCCAGCAGTTTGCACGAGACGGGGTCTGGCTACACCTTC.

This clonotype was found a few times. The chain combines TRBV20-1 with TRBJ2-3, with a possible D match to TRBD2 (5 bases). The CDR3 is made up of 14 amino acids. The germline gives CDR1 DFQATT, CDR2 SNEGSKA (reference sequence). V was pared by 3 bases and J by 0 bases, with 10 bases between. CDR3 sequence (DNA): TGCAGTGCTAGGCCCAGGACTAGCACAGATACGCAGTATTTT. As protein: CSARPRTSTDTQYF.

Many counts were recorded for this clonotype. The chain links TRBV3-1 to TRBJ1-1; D gene ambiguous. This CDR3 contains 13 residues. The V end lost 3 bases, the J end lost 1 base, and 6 bases lay between the germline ends. Germline CDR1 reads LGHDT; CDR2 reads YNNKEL (reference sequence). The CDR3 DNA reads as TGTGCCAGCAGCCAGGCAAAGAACACTGAAGCTTTCTTT. This gives the protein CASSQAKNTEAFF.

At least ten counts were recorded for this clonotype. The genes are TRBV10-3 and TRBJ2-5; perhaps D is TRBD1 or TRBD2 (6 bases each). V lost 6 bases to trimming and J lost 1 base, with 12 bases between them. Germline V CDR1 and CDR2: ENHRY, SYGVKD. The CDR3 covers 14 residues. CDR3 DNA: TGTGCCATCAGCATCGGGGGCCCCCAAGAGACCCAGTACTTC. Translation gives CAISIGGPQETQYF.

This clonotype was counted many times. J is TRBJ2-7 and V is TRBV5-1; the D is unclear. The germline gives CDR1 SGHRS, CDR2 YFSETQ. CDR3 size: 12 residues. Trimming shortened V by 2 bases and J by 6 bases, and 9 bases separated the two germline ends. The CDR3 reads CASSFAGPEQYF. The CDR3 DNA sequence: TGCGCCAGCAGCTTCGCAGGCCCCGAGCAGTACTTC.

This clonotype was seen repeatedly, ten times or more. The chain combines TRBV5-1 with TRBJ2-1; maybe TRBD1 (5 bases). The CDR3 consists of 15 residues. V lost 0 bases to trimming and J lost 4 bases, with 11 bases between them. Germline CDR1 is SGHRS and CDR2 is YFSETQ. In DNA, the CDR3 is TGCGCCAGCAGCTTGGCCCAGGGCCCTTACAATGAGCAGTTCTTC. This translates into CASSLAQGPYNEQFF.

This clonotype was recorded many times. The gene calls are TRBV6-5 and TRBJ2-3; the D gene is possibly TRBD1 (5 bases). This CDR3 region has 15 residues. The V end lost 0 bases, the J end lost 0 bases, and 7 bases lay between the germline ends. Germline-derived CDR1 and CDR2 are MNHEY and SVGAGI. DNA of the CDR3: TGTGCCAGCAGTTACTCACCAGGGAGCACAGATACGCAGTATTTT. As protein: CASSYSPGSTDTQYF.

In regard to this clonotype: A clone one base away is much larger, so this may be a read error. The genes are TRBV7-9 and TRBJ1-5; 7 bases are a match to TRBD1. This CDR3 has 17 residues. The germline V gene has CDR1 SEHNR and CDR2 FQNEAQ (reference sequence). The CDR3 DNA reads as TGTGCCAGCAGCTTAGTATCCGGGACAGATAGCAATCATCCCCAGCATTTT. Translated: CASSLVSGTDSNHPQHF.

This clonotype was seen at least ten times. The chain recombines TRBV7-9 with TRBJ2-2; a possible D gene is TRBD1 (5 bases). V gave up 1 base and J gave up 3 bases, with 12 bases separating them. Germline V lookup: CDR1 SEHNR, CDR2 FQNEAQ (reference sequence). This CDR3 comprises 16 residues. The CDR3 reads CASSLVSGRHTGELFF. The CDR3, as DNA: TGTGCCAGCAGCTTAGTGTCAGGGCGACACACCGGGGAGCTGTTTTTT.

This clonotype was seen at least ten times. This chain joins TRBV12-3 or TRBV12-4 and TRBJ2-5; D call uncertain. The ends were cut back, 6 bases at V and 4 bases at J, with 18 bases in the middle. This CDR3 is built from 15 residues. The CDR3 DNA is TGTGCCAGCAGCCCGACGGCGGCAGGTGGAGAGACCCAGTACTTC. This gives the protein CASSPTAAGGETQYF.

This clonotype was recorded many times. The rearrangement links TRBV20-1 to TRBJ2-5, with TRBD1 as a possible D gene (6 bases). The CDR3 contains 14 residues. Germline-derived CDR1 and CDR2 are DFQATT and SNEGSKA (reference sequence). Deletions cut 6 bases from V and 2 bases from J, with 16 bases between. CDR3 residues: CSATLGAGQETQYF. CDR3 in DNA: TGCAGTGCCACCCTGGGGGCAGGGCAAGAGACCCAGTACTTC.

At least ten counts were recorded for this clonotype. The V gene is TRBV12-3 or TRBV12-4, the J gene TRBJ2-3; D is ambiguous. The CDR3 length is 15 residues. The V end lost 5 bases, the J end lost 1 base, and 13 bases lay between the germline ends. As DNA, the CDR3 is TGTGCCAGCAGTCCTCTTGGCGGACGCACAGATACGCAGTATTTT. Its translation: CASSPLGGRTDTQYF.

This clonotype was recorded many times. The genes are TRBV29-1 and TRBJ1-5, with D possibly matching TRBD1 (5 bases). Trimming removed 3 bases at V and 3 bases at J, with 9 bases between. Germline CDR1 SQVTM, CDR2 ANQGSEA. The CDR3 loop spans 13 amino acids. CDR3 loop: CSVEGGINQPQHF. The CDR3 region has the DNA TGCAGCGTTGAGGGGGGGATCAATCAGCCCCAGCATTTT.

The sample holds a few counts of this clonotype. This chain links TRBV28 with TRBJ1-5, with TRBD1 as a possible D gene (6 bases). CDR1 and CDR2 (germline): MDHEN, SYDVKM. The CDR3 extends over 13 amino acids. Trimming left V 10 bases short and J 5 bases short, with 15 bases between. The CDR3 region has the DNA TGTGCCACGAGAAGGGGGGAACATCAGCCCCAGCATTTT. Residues: CATRRGEHQPQHF.